This T cell receptor beta chain stems from a study of blood T cell repertoires in COVID-19 (dated by TCRdb to the early 2020s). Looking at the study overall: Samples covering the acute and convalescent phases of COVID-19 were provided by collaborators in the United States, Italy and Spain. The prospective study material was composed of cDNA or gDNA derived from T cells, B-cell-depleted T cells, or PBMCs. Subjects who had been exposed to COVID-19, were actively infected with it, or had recovered from it provided the deeply sampled blood TCRbeta repertoires that made up the dataset. The repertoires were made available in a free public database intended to serve as a resource for research on the immune response to SARS-CoV-2. Samples came from the ongoing ImmuneRACE study (first 160 participants) plus 1,254 subjects from 6 global collaborators. The sample metadata nearly always contained a de-identified subject ID, COVID-19 status, age in years and sex. Where HLA class I and class II types were available, the types were taken from metadata supplied by the sample provider, not from assay-based typing. The study at large found these results: Clinical and demographic metadata were provided uncurated, with the amount varying by source and participant.

TCRbeta CDR3 regions were amplified from genomic DNA by means of the immunoSEQ Assay, a bias-controlled multiplex PCR. As for how the authors treated the data: The number of nucleated cells in each sample was estimated by amplification of reference gene primers within the assay. To quantify the absolute abundance of each unique TCRbeta CDR3 rearrangement, sequence reads were collapsed and filtered. For each sample, productive Simpson clonality was calculated by taking the square root of Simpson's diversity index across productive rearrangements. Entries here come from immuneACCESS through TCRdb and include only in-frame sequences with V and J called. Some clones fail to appear in such tables; in the studies checked, an unresolved V gene covers under half of the shortfall, and the cause of the remainder is unknown. V, J and clone size are those of that table, while D and trimming were read from the DNA. For this sample there are around 470,000 clones; nearly 90% appear just once. The ten largest clones represent roughly 0.84% of the sample.

In Seattle, one collaborating source enrolled patients while the infection was active and tracked those patients longitudinally over the course of disease. The collaborating institutions used their own protocols to collect whole blood in K2EDTA tubes. Collaborator samples were shipped for TCRbeta analysis as frozen whole blood, isolated PBMCs, or DNA extracted from either sample type. The germline V gene supplies CDR1 SGHNT and CDR2 YENEEA. Spanning cysteine to phenylalanine, the CDR3 consists of 17 amino acids. Of all the DNA, just the CDR3 is kept, 51 bases in frame from base 1. V is pruned by 6 bases and J by 3 bases, leaving 15 bases of the junction without a gene match. In regard to this clone: There is no known antigen for this receptor. Per-base qualities were not stored, and no clone one base away is much larger.

Recombination linked TRBV11-3 to TRBJ1-1, with TRBD1 matching 8 junction bases. The origin of this receptor is a young man with COVID-19, enrolled during active disease. The sequenced material came from peripheral blood. The encoded CDR3 is CASSIGGTGGRYTEAFF. DNA sequence: TGTGCCAGCAGTATAGGCGGGACAGGAGGGCGATACACTGAAGCTTTCTTT.